What follows describes a single T cell receptor (beta chain). What it binds is unknown. This entry is derived from a study of T cell repertoires in cytomegalovirus infection. General study points: The ex vivo response was dominated by HLA-C-restricted CMV-specific TCR beta clonotypes.

In TCRdb, the reads were re-called with MiXCR into one record per CDR3 protein. The sample carries fewer than 900,000 distinct CDR3 sequences, about 29% recorded once. The CDR3 has 17 amino acids. Germline trimming cut 5 bases from V and 5 bases from J; bases unmatched to any gene: 9. The V gene's germline CDR1 is MNHNS and CDR2 SASEGT. This rearrangement joins TRBV6-1 to TRBJ2-5; TRBD2 aligns across 15 bases. This sequence was found in a human donor in good health (CMV status not recorded). Some clones in this sample may be carry-over from other donors' samples. Sequencing was performed on cultured CD8+ T cells from PBMCs, taken from culture after CMV antigen stimulation. The CDR3 coding sequence is TGTGCCAGCAGTTCGTGGACTAGCGGGGGGGCCTATGAGACCCAGTACTTC. This codes for CASSSWTSGGAYETQYF.